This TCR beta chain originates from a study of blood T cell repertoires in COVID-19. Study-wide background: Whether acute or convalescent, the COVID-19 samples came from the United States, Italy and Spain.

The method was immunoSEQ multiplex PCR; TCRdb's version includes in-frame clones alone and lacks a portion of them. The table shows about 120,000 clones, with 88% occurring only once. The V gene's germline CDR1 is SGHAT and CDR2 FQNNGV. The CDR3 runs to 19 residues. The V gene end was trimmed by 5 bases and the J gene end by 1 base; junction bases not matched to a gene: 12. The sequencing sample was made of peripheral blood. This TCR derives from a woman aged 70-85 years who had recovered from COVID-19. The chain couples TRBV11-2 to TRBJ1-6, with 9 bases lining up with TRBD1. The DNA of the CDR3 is TGTGCCAGCAGCGGTGGGATACAGGGGGCGACGTCCTATAATTCACCCCTCCACTTT. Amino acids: CASSGGIQGATSYNSPLHF.